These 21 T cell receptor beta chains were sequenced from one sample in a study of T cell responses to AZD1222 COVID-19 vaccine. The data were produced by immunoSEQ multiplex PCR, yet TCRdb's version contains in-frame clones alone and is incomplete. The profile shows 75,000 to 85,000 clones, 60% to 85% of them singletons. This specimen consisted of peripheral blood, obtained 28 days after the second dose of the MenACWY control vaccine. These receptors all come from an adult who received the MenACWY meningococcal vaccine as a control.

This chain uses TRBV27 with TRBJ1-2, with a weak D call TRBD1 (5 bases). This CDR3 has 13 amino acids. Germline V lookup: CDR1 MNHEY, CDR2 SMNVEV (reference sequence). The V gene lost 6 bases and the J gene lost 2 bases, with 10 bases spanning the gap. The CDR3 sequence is CASSTGLNYGYTF. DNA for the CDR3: TGTGCCAGCAGCACGGGACTAAACTATGGCTACACCTTC.

The CDR3 loop reads CASSLARGGTDTQYF. CDR3 bases: TGTGCCAGCAGCTTAGCCAGGGGGGGCACAGATACGCAGTATTTT. V gene TRBV7-2 combines with J gene TRBJ2-3; D is perhaps TRBD1 (7 bases). V lost 0 bases and J 1 base, leaving 8 bases between the germline ends. The CDR3 covers 15 residues. Germline V gene data show CDR1 as SGHTA and CDR2 as FQGNSA.

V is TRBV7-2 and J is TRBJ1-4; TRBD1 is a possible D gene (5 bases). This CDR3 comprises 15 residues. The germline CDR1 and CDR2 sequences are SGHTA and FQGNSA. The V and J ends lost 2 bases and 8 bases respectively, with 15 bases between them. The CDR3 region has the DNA TGTGCCAGCAGCTTAAGGCGGGCTCGGGGGGAAAAACTGTTTTTT. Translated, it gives CASSLRRARGEKLFF. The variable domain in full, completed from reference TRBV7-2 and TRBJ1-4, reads GAGVSQSPSNKVTEKGKDVELRCDPISGHTALYWYRQSLGQGLEFLIYFQGNSAPDKSGLPSDRFSAERTGGSVSTLTIQRTQQEDSAVYLCASSLRRARGEKLFFGSGTQLSVL.

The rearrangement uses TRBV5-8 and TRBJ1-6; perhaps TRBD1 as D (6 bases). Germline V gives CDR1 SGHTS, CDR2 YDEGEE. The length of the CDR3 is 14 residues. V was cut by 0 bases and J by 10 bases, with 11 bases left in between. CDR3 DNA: TGTGCCAGCAGCTTGGAAACAGGGAAGTCACCCCTCCACTTT. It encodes CASSLETGKSPLHF.

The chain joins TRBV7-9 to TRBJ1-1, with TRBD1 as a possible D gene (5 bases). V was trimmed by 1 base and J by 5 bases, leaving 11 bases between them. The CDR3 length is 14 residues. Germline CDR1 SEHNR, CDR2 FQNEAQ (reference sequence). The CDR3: CASSLGGVGTEAFF. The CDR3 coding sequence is TGTGCCAGCAGCTTAGGGGGGGTAGGTACTGAAGCTTTCTTT.

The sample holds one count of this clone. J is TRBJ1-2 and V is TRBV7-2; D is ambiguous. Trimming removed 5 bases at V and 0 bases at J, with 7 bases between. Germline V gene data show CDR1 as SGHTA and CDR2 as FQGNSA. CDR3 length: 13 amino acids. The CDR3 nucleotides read TGTGCCAGCAGCCGGGAAGCTAACTATGGCTACACCTTC. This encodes CASSREANYGYTF.

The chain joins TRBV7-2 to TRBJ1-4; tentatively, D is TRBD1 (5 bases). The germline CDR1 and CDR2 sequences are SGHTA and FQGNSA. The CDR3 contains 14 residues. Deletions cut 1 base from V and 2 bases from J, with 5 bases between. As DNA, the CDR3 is TGTGCCAGCAGCTTAGGGGGGACTAATGAAAAACTGTTTTTT. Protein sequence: CASSLGGTNEKLFF.

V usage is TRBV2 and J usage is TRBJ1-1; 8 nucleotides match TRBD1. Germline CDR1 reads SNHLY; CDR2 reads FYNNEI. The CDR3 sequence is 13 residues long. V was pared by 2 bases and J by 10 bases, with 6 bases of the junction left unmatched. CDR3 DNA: TGTGCCAGCAGTGAAAATAGAGACAGGGGAGCTTTCTTT. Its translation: CASSENRDRGAFF.

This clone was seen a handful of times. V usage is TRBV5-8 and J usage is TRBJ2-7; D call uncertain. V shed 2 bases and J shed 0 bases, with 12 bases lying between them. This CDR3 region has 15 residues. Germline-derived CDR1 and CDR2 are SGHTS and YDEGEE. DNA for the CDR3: TGTGCCAGCAGCTTAGAAGGATGGAGCTCCTACGAGCAGTACTTC. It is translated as CASSLEGWSSYEQYF. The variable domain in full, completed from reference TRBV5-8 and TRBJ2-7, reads EAGVTQSPTHLIKTRGQQATLRCSPISGHTSVYWYQQALGLGLQFLLWYDEGEERNRGNFPPRFSGRQFPNYSSELNVNALELEDSALYLCASSLEGWSSYEQYFGPGTRLTVT.

The CDR3 DNA sequence: TGTGCCAGCAGTGATAGGGGGAGGGGAAACACCGGGGAGCTGTTTTTT. Translating gives CASSDRGRGNTGELFF. This chain links TRBV2 with TRBJ2-2, with D possibly being TRBD2 (7 bases). From germline, CDR1 is SNHLY and CDR2 FYNNEI. CDR3 length: 16 residues. V shed 3 bases and J shed 2 bases, with 13 bases lying between them.

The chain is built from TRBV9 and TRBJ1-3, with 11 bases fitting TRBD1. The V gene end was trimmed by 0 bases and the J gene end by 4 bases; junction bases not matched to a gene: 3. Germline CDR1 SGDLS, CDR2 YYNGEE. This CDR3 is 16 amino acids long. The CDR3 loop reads CASSVGTGGNGNTIYF. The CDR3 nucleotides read TGTGCCAGCAGCGTAGGGACAGGGGGCAACGGAAACACCATATATTTT.

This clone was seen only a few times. CDR3: CASSQEQFTGELFF. The DNA of the CDR3 is TGCGCCAGCAGCCAAGAACAGTTCACCGGGGAGCTGTTTTTT. V is TRBV4-1 and J is TRBJ2-2; D unclear. The length of the CDR3 is 14 residues. Trimming took off 0 bases at V and 4 bases at J, with 6 bases between the two ends. CDR1 MGHRA and CDR2 YSYEKL come from the germline V gene.

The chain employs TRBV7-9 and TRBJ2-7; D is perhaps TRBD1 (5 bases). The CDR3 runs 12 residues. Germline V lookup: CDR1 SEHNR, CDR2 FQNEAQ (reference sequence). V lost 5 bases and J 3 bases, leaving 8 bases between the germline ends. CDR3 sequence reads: CASSTRVYEQYF. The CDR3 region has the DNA TGTGCCAGCAGCACCAGGGTCTACGAGCAGTACTTC.

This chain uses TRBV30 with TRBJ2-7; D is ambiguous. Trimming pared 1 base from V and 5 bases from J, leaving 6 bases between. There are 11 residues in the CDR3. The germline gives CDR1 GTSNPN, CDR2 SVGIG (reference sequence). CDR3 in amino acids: CAWSDSDEQYF. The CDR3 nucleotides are TGTGCCTGGAGTGACTCAGACGAGCAGTACTTC.

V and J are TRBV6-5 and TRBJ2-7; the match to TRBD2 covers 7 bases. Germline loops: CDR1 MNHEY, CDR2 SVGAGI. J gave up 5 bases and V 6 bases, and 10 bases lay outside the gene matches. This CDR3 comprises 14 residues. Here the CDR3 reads CASRPMTSSDEQYF. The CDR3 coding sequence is TGTGCCAGCAGACCAATGACTAGCAGCGACGAGCAGTACTTC.

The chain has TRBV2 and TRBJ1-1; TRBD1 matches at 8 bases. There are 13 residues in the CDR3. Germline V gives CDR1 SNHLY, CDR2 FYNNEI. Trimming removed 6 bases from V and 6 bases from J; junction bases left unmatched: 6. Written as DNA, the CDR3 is TGTGCCAGCAGCAGGACAGGGACTTCTGAAGCTTTCTTT. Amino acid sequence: CASSRTGTSEAFF. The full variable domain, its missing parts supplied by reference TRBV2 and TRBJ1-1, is EPEVTQTPSHQVTQMGQEVILRCVPISNHLYFYWYRQILGQKVEFLVSFYNNEISEKSEIFDDQFSVERPDGSNFTLKIRSTKLEDSAMYFCASSRTGTSEAFFGQGTRLTVV.

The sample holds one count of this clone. The CDR3 here is CASSQTSGSVNGELFF. The CDR3 DNA sequence: TGCGCCAGCAGCCAAACTAGCGGGAGCGTTAACGGGGAGCTGTTTTTT. This chain links TRBV4-1 with TRBJ2-2, with TRBD2 identical over 11 bases. Germline CDR1 MGHRA, CDR2 YSYEKL. The CDR3 runs to 16 residues. V shed 2 bases and J 7 bases; nucleotides not matched to a gene: 6.

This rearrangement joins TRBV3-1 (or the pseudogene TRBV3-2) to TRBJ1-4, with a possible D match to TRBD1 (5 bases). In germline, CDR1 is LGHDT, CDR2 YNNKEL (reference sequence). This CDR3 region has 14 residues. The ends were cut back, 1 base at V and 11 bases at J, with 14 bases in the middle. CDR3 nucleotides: TGTGCCAGCAGCCAAGGAGTTTATGGGGGTAAACTGTTTTTT. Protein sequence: CASSQGVYGGKLFF.

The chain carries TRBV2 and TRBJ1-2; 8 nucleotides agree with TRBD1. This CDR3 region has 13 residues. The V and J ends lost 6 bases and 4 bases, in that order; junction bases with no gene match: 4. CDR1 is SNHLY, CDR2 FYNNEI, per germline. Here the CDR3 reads CASSDRGAYGYTF. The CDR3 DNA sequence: TGTGCCAGCAGCGACAGGGGTGCCTATGGCTACACCTTC.

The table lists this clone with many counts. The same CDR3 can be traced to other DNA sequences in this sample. The CDR3 loop reads CASSERGRAYEQYF. DNA of the CDR3: TGTGCCAGCAGTGAACGGGGCAGAGCCTACGAGCAGTACTTC. The chain joins TRBV2 to TRBJ2-7; possibly TRBD1 or TRBD2 for D (5 bases each). Germline lookup yields CDR1 SNHLY and CDR2 FYNNEI. This CDR3 contains 14 residues. V lost 2 bases, J lost 2 bases, and 10 bases lay in between.

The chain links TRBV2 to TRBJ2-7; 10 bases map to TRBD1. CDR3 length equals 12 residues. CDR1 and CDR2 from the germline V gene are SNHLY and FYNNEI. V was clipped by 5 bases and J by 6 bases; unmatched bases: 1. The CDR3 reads CASSRDRGEQYF. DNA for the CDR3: TGTGCCAGCAGTCGGGACAGGGGCGAGCAGTACTTC.